These T cell receptor beta chains were read from a single sample in a study of T cells after yellow fever vaccination. In TCRdb, the 5' RACE reads were re-called with MiXCR into one record per CDR3 protein. The sample holds 300,000 or so distinct CDR3 sequences, roughly 13% seen once. The input for sequencing was CD4+ T cells sorted from PBMCs, taken 45 days after the yellow fever booster vaccination. The origin of the receptors is a man aged 25-45 years who received the YFV17D yellow fever vaccine. CDR3s include the opening cysteine and the closing phenylalanine or tryptophan. A D gene is named only where the DNA matches it firmly. Size values are once, few and many counts, or a class for expanded clones, and some rows have none.

D gene: TRBD1
clone size: .
CDR3 length: 14
V gene: TRBV20-1
J gene: TRBJ2-3
CDR3 protein: CSARTGIATDTQYF
CDR3 DNA: TGCAGTGCCAGGACAGGGATAGCGACAGATACGCAGTATTTT

D gene: TRBD2
clone size: few
CDR3 length: 14
V gene: TRBV27
J gene: TRBJ2-5
CDR3 protein: CASSPVGGQETQYF
CDR3 DNA: TGTGCCAGCAGTCCCGTCGGGGGGCAAGAGACCCAGTACTTC

D gene: .
clone size: few
CDR3 length: 14
V gene: TRBV7-9
J gene: TRBJ1-1
CDR3 protein: CASSLGPGNTEAFF
CDR3 DNA: TGTGCCAGCAGCTTAGGACCTGGGAACACTGAAGCTTTCTTT

D gene: .
clone size: few
CDR3 length: 12
V gene: TRBV20-1
J gene: TRBJ1-4
CDR3 protein: CSASGRGRELFF
CDR3 DNA: TGCAGTGCTAGCGGTCGGGGCAGGGAACTGTTTTTT

D gene: TRBD2
clone size: .
CDR3 length: 15
V gene: TRBV29-1
J gene: TRBJ2-1
CDR3 protein: CSGASGTSSYNEQFF
CDR3 DNA: TGCAGCGGGGCTAGCGGGACAAGCTCCTACAATGAGCAGTTCTTC

D gene: TRBD2
clone size: many
CDR3 length: 16
V gene: TRBV6-1
J gene: TRBJ2-5
CDR3 protein: CASRRRTSASTETQYF
CDR3 DNA: TGTGCCAGCAGGCGACGGACTAGCGCCTCGACAGAGACCCAGTACTTC

D gene: .
clone size: .
CDR3 length: 11
V gene: TRBV30
J gene: TRBJ2-7
CDR3 protein: CAWTGGGEQYF
CDR3 DNA: TGTGCCTGGACAGGGGGAGGCGAGCAGTACTTC

D gene: TRBD1
clone size: .
CDR3 length: 15
V gene: TRBV12-3/TRBV12-4
J gene: TRBJ2-5
CDR3 protein: CASSLWTGAAETQYF
CDR3 DNA: TGTGCCAGCAGTTTATGGACAGGGGCGGCAGAGACCCAGTACTTC

D gene: .
clone size: few
CDR3 length: 13
V gene: TRBV4-3
J gene: TRBJ2-3
CDR3 protein: CASSQEGLDTQYF
CDR3 DNA: TGCGCCAGCAGCCAAGAAGGGCTAGATACGCAGTATTTT

D gene: .
clone size: few
CDR3 length: 15
V gene: TRBV12-3/TRBV12-4
J gene: TRBJ2-3
CDR3 protein: CASSFSRSSTDTQYF
CDR3 DNA: TGTGCCAGCAGTTTTTCCAGGAGTAGCACAGATACGCAGTATTTT

D gene: TRBD2
clone size: few
CDR3 length: 14
V gene: TRBV28
J gene: TRBJ2-3
CDR3 protein: CATISGGGPDTQYF
CDR3 DNA: TGTGCCACCATAAGCGGGGGAGGTCCAGATACGCAGTATTTT

D gene: .
clone size: many
CDR3 length: 11
V gene: TRBV20-1
J gene: TRBJ2-7
CDR3 protein: CSGSSVYEQYF
CDR3 DNA: TGCAGTGGTAGTAGCGTCTACGAGCAGTACTTC

D gene: .
clone size: few
CDR3 length: 11
V gene: TRBV10-1
J gene: TRBJ2-5
CDR3 protein: CATGDLETQYF
CDR3 DNA: TGCGCCACGGGGGACTTGGAGACCCAGTACTTC

D gene: TRBD1
clone size: few
CDR3 length: 15
V gene: TRBV5-1
J gene: TRBJ1-1
CDR3 protein: CASSLSSGGNTEAFF
CDR3 DNA: TGCGCCAGCAGCTTGTCATCAGGGGGGAACACTGAAGCTTTCTTT

D gene: .
clone size: .
CDR3 length: 10
V gene: TRBV20-1
J gene: TRBJ1-2
CDR3 protein: CSAQDYGYTF
CDR3 DNA: TGCAGTGCTCAGGACTATGGCTACACCTTC

D gene: TRBD1
clone size: .
CDR3 length: 19
V gene: TRBV11-2
J gene: TRBJ2-7
CDR3 protein: CASSLDRFRDTGIAFEQYF
CDR3 DNA: TGTGCCAGCAGCTTGGACAGGTTTAGGGATACAGGGATCGCTTTCGAGCAGTACTTC

D gene: TRBD1
clone size: few
CDR3 length: 15
V gene: TRBV7-9
J gene: TRBJ1-1
CDR3 protein: CASSPPTGGNTEAFF
CDR3 DNA: TGTGCCAGCAGCCCCCCGACAGGGGGGAACACTGAAGCTTTCTTT

D gene: TRBD2
clone size: few
CDR3 length: 14
V gene: TRBV24-1
J gene: TRBJ2-1
CDR3 protein: CATSDIAGGDEQFF
CDR3 DNA: TGTGCCACCAGTGATATAGCGGGAGGGGATGAGCAGTTCTTC

D gene: TRBD1
clone size: few
CDR3 length: 14
V gene: TRBV10-3
J gene: TRBJ2-7
CDR3 protein: CAISPGQGAGEQYF
CDR3 DNA: TGTGCCATCAGCCCGGGACAGGGGGCCGGGGAGCAGTACTTC

D gene: TRBD1
clone size: few
CDR3 length: 13
V gene: TRBV6-1
J gene: TRBJ1-4
CDR3 protein: CASSRDRGGKLFF
CDR3 DNA: TGTGCCAGCAGCCGGGACAGGGGGGGAAAACTGTTTTTT

D gene: .
clone size: .
CDR3 length: 14
V gene: TRBV18
J gene: TRBJ2-5
CDR3 protein: CASSPPAGSGTQYF
CDR3 DNA: TGTGCCAGCTCACCACCGGCGGGCAGTGGGACCCAGTACTTC

D gene: TRBD2
clone size: once
CDR3 length: 15
V gene: TRBV10-2
J gene: TRBJ2-3
CDR3 protein: CASSESAGVIDTQYF
CDR3 DNA: TGCGCCAGCAGTGAGTCAGCGGGAGTAATTGATACGCAGTATTTT

D gene: .
clone size: .
CDR3 length: 14
V gene: TRBV19
J gene: TRBJ1-1
CDR3 protein: CASSMGEGNTEAFF
CDR3 DNA: TGTGCCAGTAGTATGGGTGAGGGGAACACTGAAGCTTTCTTT

D gene: .
clone size: many
CDR3 length: 12
V gene: TRBV5-1
J gene: TRBJ2-3
CDR3 protein: CASSLEADTQYF
CDR3 DNA: TGCGCCAGCAGCCTGGAAGCAGATACGCAGTATTTT

D gene: TRBD2
clone size: few
CDR3 length: 16
V gene: TRBV5-1
J gene: TRBJ2-1
CDR3 protein: CASSLEGTSNIPEQFF
CDR3 DNA: TGCGCCAGCAGCTTGGAGGGGACTAGCAATATCCCTGAGCAGTTCTTC

D gene: TRBD2
clone size: many
CDR3 length: 14
V gene: TRBV5-1
J gene: TRBJ2-1
CDR3 protein: CASRTSGGYNEQFF
CDR3 DNA: TGCGCCAGCCGGACTAGCGGAGGTTACAATGAGCAGTTCTTC

D gene: TRBD2
clone size: .
CDR3 length: 15
V gene: TRBV5-6
J gene: TRBJ2-7
CDR3 protein: CASSRRLAGAYEQYF
CDR3 DNA: TGTGCCAGCAGCCGACGGCTAGCGGGAGCCTACGAGCAGTACTTC

D gene: .
clone size: many
CDR3 length: 17
V gene: TRBV4-3
J gene: TRBJ2-5
CDR3 protein: CASSQGSHGPMGETQYF
CDR3 DNA: TGCGCCAGCAGCCAGGGAAGTCACGGGCCCATGGGAGAGACCCAGTACTTC

D gene: .
clone size: .
CDR3 length: 17
V gene: TRBV12-3/TRBV12-4
J gene: TRBJ2-3
CDR3 protein: CASSSLSGLGNTDTQYF
CDR3 DNA: TGTGCCAGCAGTTCCCTATCGGGGTTGGGGAACACAGATACGCAGTATTTT

D gene: .
clone size: .
CDR3 length: 15
V gene: TRBV3-1
J gene: TRBJ2-4
CDR3 protein: CASSRDRRGKNIQYF
CDR3 DNA: TGTGCCAGCAGTCGGGACCGGAGAGGCAAAAACATTCAGTACTTC

D gene: .
clone size: few
CDR3 length: 17
V gene: TRBV5-4
J gene: TRBJ1-1
CDR3 protein: CASSFGVGGAGGTEAFF
CDR3 DNA: TGTGCCAGCAGCTTTGGGGTCGGGGGGGCTGGTGGCACTGAAGCTTTCTTT

D gene: TRBD2
clone size: few
CDR3 length: 15
V gene: TRBV7-2
J gene: TRBJ2-7
CDR3 protein: CASSPTSGTTWEQYF
CDR3 DNA: TGTGCCAGCAGCCCCACTAGCGGGACCACGTGGGAGCAGTACTTC

D gene: .
clone size: .
CDR3 length: 14
V gene: TRBV7-2
J gene: TRBJ1-1
CDR3 protein: CASSLRPGLTEAFF
CDR3 DNA: TGTGCCAGCAGCTTAAGGCCAGGCCTCACTGAAGCTTTCTTT

D gene: .
clone size: few
CDR3 length: 16
V gene: TRBV27
J gene: TRBJ2-7
CDR3 protein: CASSRYADPWGYEQYF
CDR3 DNA: TGTGCCAGCAGTCGATATGCGGATCCATGGGGTTACGAGCAGTACTTC

D gene: .
clone size: many
CDR3 length: 15
V gene: TRBV5-1
J gene: TRBJ2-6
CDR3 protein: CASSLTSSGANVLTF
CDR3 DNA: TGTGCCAGCAGCTTAACTAGCTCTGGGGCCAACGTCCTGACTTTC

D gene: .
clone size: many
CDR3 length: 15
V gene: TRBV7-2
J gene: TRBJ1-2
CDR3 protein: CASSLHQGPTTGYTF
CDR3 DNA: TGTGCCAGCAGCTTACATCAGGGACCAACTACCGGCTACACCTTC

D gene: .
clone size: .
CDR3 length: 12
V gene: TRBV5-6
J gene: TRBJ2-7
CDR3 protein: CASSFNTYEQYF
CDR3 DNA: TGTGCCAGCAGCTTCAACACCTACGAGCAGTACTTC

D gene: TRBD2
clone size: few
CDR3 length: 16
V gene: TRBV9
J gene: TRBJ2-5
CDR3 protein: CASSAGTRIIQETQYF
CDR3 DNA: TGTGCCAGCAGCGCAGGGACTAGGATTATTCAAGAGACCCAGTACTTC

D gene: TRBD1
clone size: .
CDR3 length: 13
V gene: TRBV5-4
J gene: TRBJ2-4
CDR3 protein: CASGATGENIQYF
CDR3 DNA: TGTGCCAGCGGGGCCACAGGGGAAAACATTCAGTACTTC

D gene: .
clone size: few
CDR3 length: 14
V gene: TRBV10-3
J gene: TRBJ2-5
CDR3 protein: CAISPRGTQETQYF
CDR3 DNA: TGTGCCATCAGTCCGAGGGGGACCCAAGAGACCCAGTACTTC

D gene: TRBD2
clone size: once
CDR3 length: 17
V gene: TRBV7-2
J gene: TRBJ2-1
CDR3 protein: CASSFGSGRAPGNEQFF
CDR3 DNA: TGTGCCAGCAGCTTCGGTAGCGGGAGGGCCCCGGGGAATGAGCAGTTCTTC

D gene: .
clone size: few
CDR3 length: 13
V gene: TRBV29-1
J gene: TRBJ1-1
CDR3 protein: CSVEEFGTTEAFF
CDR3 DNA: TGCAGCGTTGAAGAGTTCGGGACCACTGAAGCTTTCTTT

D gene: TRBD1
clone size: few
CDR3 length: 15
V gene: TRBV29-1
J gene: TRBJ2-4
CDR3 protein: CSARQGGIAKNIQYF
CDR3 DNA: TGCAGCGCAAGACAGGGGGGGATAGCCAAAAACATTCAGTACTTC

D gene: .
clone size: few
CDR3 length: 12
V gene: TRBV20-1
J gene: TRBJ2-7
CDR3 protein: CSAGDNAYEQYF
CDR3 DNA: TGCAGTGCTGGGGACAACGCCTACGAGCAGTACTTC

D gene: TRBD2
clone size: .
CDR3 length: 17
V gene: TRBV19
J gene: TRBJ2-1
CDR3 protein: CASSIGPLANENNEQFF
CDR3 DNA: TGTGCCAGTAGTATAGGCCCACTAGCGAACGAAAACAATGAGCAGTTCTTC

D gene: TRBD2
clone size: few
CDR3 length: 12
V gene: TRBV7-2
J gene: TRBJ2-4
CDR3 protein: CASSTGGNIQYF
CDR3 DNA: TGTGCCAGCAGCACGGGGGGGAACATTCAGTACTTC

D gene: .
clone size: .
CDR3 length: 13
V gene: TRBV29-1
J gene: TRBJ1-2
CDR3 protein: CSVGRTDVYGYTF
CDR3 DNA: TGCAGCGTTGGAAGGACGGACGTCTATGGCTACACCTTC

D gene: .
clone size: many
CDR3 length: 14
V gene: TRBV15
J gene: TRBJ2-7
CDR3 protein: CATSRDAGSYEQYF
CDR3 DNA: TGTGCCACCAGCAGAGATGCAGGTTCCTACGAGCAGTACTTC

D gene: TRBD2
clone size: few
CDR3 length: 16
V gene: TRBV5-1
J gene: TRBJ2-3
CDR3 protein: CASSLVGAGSTDTQYF
CDR3 DNA: TGCGCCAGCAGCTTGGTCGGAGCGGGGAGCACAGATACGCAGTATTTT

D gene: .
clone size: .
CDR3 length: 10
V gene: TRBV20-1
J gene: TRBJ2-1
CDR3 protein: CSARIGAQFF
CDR3 DNA: TGCAGTGCTAGGATCGGAGCGCAGTTCTTC

D gene: .
clone size: many
CDR3 length: 13
V gene: TRBV15
J gene: TRBJ1-2
CDR3 protein: CATSRDIGDGYTF
CDR3 DNA: TGTGCCACCAGCAGAGATATTGGGGATGGCTACACCTTC

D gene: .
clone size: few
CDR3 length: 12
V gene: TRBV10-1
J gene: TRBJ1-3
CDR3 protein: CASGTTGNTIYF
CDR3 DNA: TGCGCCAGCGGTACTACTGGAAACACCATATATTTT